This is a list of T cell receptor beta chains from one sample in a study of cytomegalovirus exposure and HLA in healthy donors. Here immunoSEQ multiplex PCR was the method, and the copy in TCRdb shows in-frame clones only, minus some. Altogether approximately 150,000 clones are present, 71% being singletons, with the ten largest covering approximately 2.5%. The sequenced sample consisted of PBMCs. Every receptor here comes from a woman aged 30 to 39 in good health and CMV-seronegative. CDR3s include the opening cysteine and the closing phenylalanine or tryptophan. A D gene is named only where the DNA matches it firmly.

d_gene	v_gene	j_gene	CDR3aa
NA	TRBV10-3	TRBJ2-3	CAIMEGGTDTQYF
NA	TRBV27	TRBJ2-5	CASSLSRGAQETQYF
TRBD1	TRBV19	TRBJ2-2	CASSMVPGGTGELFF
TRBD1	TRBV5-4	TRBJ2-2	CAIPTGYTGELFF
NA	TRBV30	TRBJ1-1	CAWSVVTWNTEAFF
NA	TRBV2	TRBJ2-7	CASSQDIYEQYF
NA	TRBV7-2	TRBJ2-1	CASSSGTPAYNEQFF
NA	TRBV7-3	TRBJ2-3	CASSLYTSSTDTQYF
NA	TRBV5-1	TRBJ1-4	CASSLGRVGEKLFF
TRBD1	TRBV7-9	TRBJ2-3	CASSLAGTGRGTDTQYF
TRBD2	TRBV30	TRBJ2-7	CAWSVGGGAYEQYF
TRBD1	TRBV5-1	TRBJ1-1	CASNDRGQAEAFF
TRBD1	TRBV7-2	TRBJ1-4	CASSLALGTGGNEKLFF
TRBD2	TRBV11-2	TRBJ2-7	CASSPRLAGAYEQYF
NA	TRBV27	TRBJ2-1	CASSPIRRADRNEQFF
TRBD2	TRBV5-1	TRBJ2-2	CASSRGGNTGELFF
TRBD1	TRBV29-1	TRBJ1-4	CSIQTGGTNEKLFF
NA	TRBV2	TRBJ1-1	CASSEALWGQGSTEAFF